The TCR beta chain under discussion was sequenced for a study of shared clonotypes between healthy human individuals. Study-level background: A donor's plate count was three for CD4 naive and three for CD4 memory; CD8 naive had two and CD8 memory one. Study results and limitations: For naive CD4 cells, roughly 5% of clonotypes were shared across a few donors. Tissue TCR repertoires likely differ from these blood-only repertoires.

Sequenced by immunoSEQ multiplex PCR; TCRdb stores in-frame clones only, minus some. The repertoire holds approximately 2.3 million clones, with approximately 93% as singletons. The germline V gene has CDR1 MNHNS and CDR2 SASEGT. CDR3 size: 15 residues. Trimming cost V 8 bases and J 5 bases, with 21 bases left between them. Division of CD4+ cells produced a CD45RA+ naive subset and a CD45RA-negative memory subset. As concerns this clone: Its antigen is undetermined.

The chain links TRBV6-1 to TRBJ2-5; D may correspond to TRBD1 or TRBD2 (6 bases each). The source material was naive CD4+ T cells from PBMCs. Subset noted: CD45RA+ positively selected. The sequence came from a man younger than 35 in good health. Some clones in this sample may be carry-over from other donors' samples. CDR3 nucleotides: TGTGCCAGCGGGACGCCTCGACAGGCGGGGGAGACCCAGTACTTC. Protein sequence: CASGTPRQAGETQYF.